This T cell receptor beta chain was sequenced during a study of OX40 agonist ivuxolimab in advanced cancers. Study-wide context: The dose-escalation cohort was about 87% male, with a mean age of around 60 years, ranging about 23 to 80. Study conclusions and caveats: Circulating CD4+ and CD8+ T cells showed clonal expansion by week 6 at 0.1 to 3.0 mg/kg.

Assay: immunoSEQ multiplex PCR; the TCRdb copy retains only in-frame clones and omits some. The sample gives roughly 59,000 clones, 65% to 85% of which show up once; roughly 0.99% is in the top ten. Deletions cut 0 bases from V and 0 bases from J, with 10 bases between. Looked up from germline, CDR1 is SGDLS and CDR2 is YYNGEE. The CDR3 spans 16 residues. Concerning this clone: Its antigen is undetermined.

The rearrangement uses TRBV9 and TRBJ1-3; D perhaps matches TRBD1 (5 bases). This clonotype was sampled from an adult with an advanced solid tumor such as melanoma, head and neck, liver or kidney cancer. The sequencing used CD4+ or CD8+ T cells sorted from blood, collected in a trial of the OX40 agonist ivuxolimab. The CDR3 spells CASSVVGGDSGNTIYF. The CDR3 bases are TGTGCCAGCAGCGTAGTAGGAGGGGACTCTGGAAACACCATATATTTT.